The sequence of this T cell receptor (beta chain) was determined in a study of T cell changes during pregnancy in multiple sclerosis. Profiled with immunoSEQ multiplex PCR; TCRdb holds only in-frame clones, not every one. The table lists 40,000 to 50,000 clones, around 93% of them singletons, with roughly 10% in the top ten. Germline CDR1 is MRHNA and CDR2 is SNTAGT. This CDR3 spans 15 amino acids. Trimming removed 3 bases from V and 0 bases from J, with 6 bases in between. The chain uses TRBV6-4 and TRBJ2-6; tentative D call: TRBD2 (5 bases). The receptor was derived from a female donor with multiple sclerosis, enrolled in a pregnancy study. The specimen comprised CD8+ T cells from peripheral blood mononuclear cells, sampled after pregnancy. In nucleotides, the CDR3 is TGTGCCAGCAGTGAGGGAGACTCTGGGGCCAACGTCCTGACTTTC. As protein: CASSEGDSGANVLTF.